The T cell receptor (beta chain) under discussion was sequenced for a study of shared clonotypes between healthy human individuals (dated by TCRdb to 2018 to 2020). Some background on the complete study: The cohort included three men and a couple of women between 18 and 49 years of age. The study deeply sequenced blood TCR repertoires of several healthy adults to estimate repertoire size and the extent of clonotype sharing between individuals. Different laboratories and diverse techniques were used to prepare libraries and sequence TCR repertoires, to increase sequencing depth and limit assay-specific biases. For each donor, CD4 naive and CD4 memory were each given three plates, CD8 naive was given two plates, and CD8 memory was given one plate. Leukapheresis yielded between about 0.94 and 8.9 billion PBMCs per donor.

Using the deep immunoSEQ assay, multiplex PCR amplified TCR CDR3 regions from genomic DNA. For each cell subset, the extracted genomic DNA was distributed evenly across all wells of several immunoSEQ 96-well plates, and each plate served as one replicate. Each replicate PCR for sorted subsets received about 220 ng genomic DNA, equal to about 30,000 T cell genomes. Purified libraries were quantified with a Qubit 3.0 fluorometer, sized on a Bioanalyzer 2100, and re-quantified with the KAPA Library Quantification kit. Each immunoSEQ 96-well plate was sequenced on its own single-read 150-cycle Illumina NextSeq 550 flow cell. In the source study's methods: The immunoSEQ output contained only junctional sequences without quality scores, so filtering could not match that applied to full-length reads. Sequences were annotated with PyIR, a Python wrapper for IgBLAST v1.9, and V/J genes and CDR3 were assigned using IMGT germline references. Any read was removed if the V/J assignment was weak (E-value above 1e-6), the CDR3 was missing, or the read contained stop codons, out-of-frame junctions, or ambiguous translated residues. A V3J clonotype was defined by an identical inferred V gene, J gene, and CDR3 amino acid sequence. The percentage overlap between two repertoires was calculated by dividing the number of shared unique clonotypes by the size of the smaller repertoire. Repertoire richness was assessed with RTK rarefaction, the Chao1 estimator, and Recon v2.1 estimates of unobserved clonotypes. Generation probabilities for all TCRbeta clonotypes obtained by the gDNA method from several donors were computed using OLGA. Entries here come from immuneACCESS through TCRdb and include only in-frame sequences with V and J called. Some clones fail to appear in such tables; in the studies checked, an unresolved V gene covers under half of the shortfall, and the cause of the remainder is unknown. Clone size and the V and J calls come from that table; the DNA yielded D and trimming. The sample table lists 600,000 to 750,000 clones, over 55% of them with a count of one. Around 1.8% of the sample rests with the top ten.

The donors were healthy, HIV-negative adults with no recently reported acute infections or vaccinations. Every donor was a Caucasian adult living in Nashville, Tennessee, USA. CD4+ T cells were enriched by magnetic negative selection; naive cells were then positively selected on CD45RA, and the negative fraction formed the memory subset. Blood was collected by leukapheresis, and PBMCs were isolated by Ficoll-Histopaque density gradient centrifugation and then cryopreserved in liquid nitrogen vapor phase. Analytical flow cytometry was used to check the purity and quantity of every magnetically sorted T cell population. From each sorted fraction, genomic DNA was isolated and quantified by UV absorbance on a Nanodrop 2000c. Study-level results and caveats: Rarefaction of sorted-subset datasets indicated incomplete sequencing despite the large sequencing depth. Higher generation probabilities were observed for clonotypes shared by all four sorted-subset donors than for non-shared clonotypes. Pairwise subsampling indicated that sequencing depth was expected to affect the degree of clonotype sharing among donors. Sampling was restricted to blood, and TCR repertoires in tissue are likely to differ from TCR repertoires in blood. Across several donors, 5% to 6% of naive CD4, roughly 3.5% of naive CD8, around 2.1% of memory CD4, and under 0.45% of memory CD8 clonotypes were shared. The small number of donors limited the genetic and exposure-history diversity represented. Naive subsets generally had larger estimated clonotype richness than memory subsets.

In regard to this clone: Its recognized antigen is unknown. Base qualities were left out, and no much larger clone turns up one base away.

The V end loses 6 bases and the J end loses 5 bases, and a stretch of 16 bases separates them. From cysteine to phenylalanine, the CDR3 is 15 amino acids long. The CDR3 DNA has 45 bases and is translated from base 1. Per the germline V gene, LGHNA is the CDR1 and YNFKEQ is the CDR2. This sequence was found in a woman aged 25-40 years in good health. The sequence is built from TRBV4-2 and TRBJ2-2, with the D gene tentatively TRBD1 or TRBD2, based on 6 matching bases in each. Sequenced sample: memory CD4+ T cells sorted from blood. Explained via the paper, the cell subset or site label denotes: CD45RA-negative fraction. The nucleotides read TGTGCCAGCAGATACGGAGGGCAGGGGACCGGGGAGCTGTTTTTT. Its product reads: CASRYGGQGTGELFF.